The present entry profiles one T cell receptor beta chain with its context. Its antigen remains unidentified. TCRdb fed the RT-PCR reads into MiXCR, producing one record per CDR3 protein. This table has about 570,000 distinct CDR3 sequences, 12% appearing once. This entry is derived from a study of response to subunit inactivated influenza vaccine. Trimming cost V 1 base and J 0 bases; bases outside gene matches: 15. Germline CDR1 SGHNT, CDR2 YYREEE (reference sequence). The CDR3 totals 22 residues. General study results and limits: The study's authors posited that every seasonal influenza vaccination enlists few new T cells.

The origin of this receptor is a man aged 50 to 60 who received an inactivated influenza vaccine. The chain links TRBV5-4 to TRBJ2-1, with 14 bases aligning to TRBD2. Sequencing was performed on PBMCs from blood, taken on the day of vaccination. CDR3 nucleotides: TGTGCCAGCAGCTTGACCAGGGGAGAGACTAGCGGGAGGGCCGGCTCCTACAATGAGCAGTTCTTC. Translation gives CASSLTRGETSGRAGSYNEQFF.